This TCR beta chain was captured in a study of control samples from healthy donors and cancer patients. Produced via immunoSEQ multiplex PCR; TCRdb's table is partial and in-frame only. The sample holds tens of thousands of clones, 89% seen once. This clone was observed a single time. Germline CDR1 and CDR2: DFQATT and SNEGSKA (reference sequence). The CDR3 is 11 amino acids. V was clipped by 3 bases and J by 4 bases, with 4 bases between them. J is TRBJ1-3 and V is TRBV20-1; D not resolved. This receptor was taken from a man aged 50 or older in good health. Sequenced: blood. CDR3 bases: TGCAGTGCTAGCGAAGGAAACACCATATATTTT. It translates to CSASEGNTIYF.